Sequencing of this TCR beta chain was carried out in a study of T-cell memory formation after mild COVID-19. TCRdb independently ran MiXCR on the 5' RACE reads; one entry per CDR3 protein. Here the sample spans roughly 150,000 distinct CDR3 sequences, around 13% being singletons. In its sample, this clonotype was seen many times. V dropped 7 bases and J dropped 0 bases, with 10 bases sitting between them. The CDR3 is 13 amino acids. The receptor's source is an adult woman who had mild COVID-19 (a few samples of this study predate the infection). Cell type and time point are not known. The sample taken for sequencing was PBMCs or a T cell subset sorted from them (not recorded which). The chain has TRBV12-3 or TRBV12-4 and TRBJ2-7; the D is unclear. CDR3 sequence (DNA): TGTGCCAGCAACCGGTTTGGCTCCTACGAGCAGTACTTC. Residues: CASNRFGSYEQYF.